Listed below are T cell receptor beta chains from one sample, sequenced in a study of T cell responses to AZD1222 COVID-19 vaccine. Some clones are missing from TCRdb's copy, which holds only in-frame ones; the method was immunoSEQ multiplex PCR. The sample yields some 130,000 clones, 80% to 95% seen once. The specimen comprised peripheral blood, sampled 28 days after the second AZD1222 dose. The receptors were gathered from an adult who received the AZD1222 COVID-19 vaccine. CDR3s include the opening cysteine and the closing phenylalanine or tryptophan. A D gene is named only where the DNA matches it firmly. Clone size appears in some rows only: once, few, many, or a class for an expanded clone.

v_gene,j_gene,d_gene,abundance,CDR3nt,CDR3aa
TRBV18,TRBJ1-3,-,-,TGTGCCAGCTCACCACAGTCGGCGGGCCCTGGGACCATATATTTT,CASSPQSAGPGTIYF
TRBV18,TRBJ2-1,-,once,TGTGCCAGCTCATCCACAGGTCAAAGCGCCTACAATGAGCAGTTCTTC,CASSSTGQSAYNEQFF
TRBV5-6,TRBJ1-1,TRBD1,-,TGTGCCAGCAGCTTGAACAGGGGGATCGGGAACACTGAAGCTTTCTTT,CASSLNRGIGNTEAFF
TRBV9,TRBJ2-2,TRBD1,-,TGTGCCAGCAGCCCTACGACAGGGGGGACCGGGGAGCTGTTTTTT,CASSPTTGGTGELFF
TRBV7-9,TRBJ1-6,-,-,TGTGCCAGCAGACAAACAGGAATATATAATTCACCCCTCCACTTT,CASRQTGIYNSPLHF
TRBV3-1/TRBV3-2,TRBJ1-2,-,-,TGTGCCAGCAGCCATCCGGGACCAATGGGCTATGGCTACACCTTC,CASSHPGPMGYGYTF
TRBV27,TRBJ2-1,-,-,TGTGCCAGCAGTTTCAACAGGAATCAGAATGAGCAGTTCTTC,CASSFNRNQNEQFF
TRBV30,TRBJ1-5,-,once,TGTGCCTGGAGTGATGGACGGGCGACCCAGCATTTT,CAWSDGRATQHF
TRBV6-1,TRBJ2-7,-,-,TGTGCCAGCAGTGAGGGGAGGTACGAGCAGTACTTC,CASSEGRYEQYF
TRBV5-6,TRBJ2-7,TRBD1,-,TGTGCCAGCAGCTCCAAGACCGGGACAGGATCCTACGAGCAGTACTTC,CASSSKTGTGSYEQYF
TRBV7-9,TRBJ2-3,-,-,TGTGCCAGCAGCTGGGACGGCCGGGTGCAGTATTTT,CASSWDGRVQYF
TRBV10-3,TRBJ2-1,-,once,TGTGCCATCAGTGAGTACACGGGTCGGCCTTATTACAATGAGCAGTTCTTC,CAISEYTGRPYYNEQFF
TRBV30,TRBJ1-1,-,-,TGTGCCTGGAAGGTAGGCCCCGGGCCTGAAGCTTTCTTT,CAWKVGPGPEAFF
TRBV15,TRBJ2-2,-,few,TGTGCCACCAGCAGAGATCCACTCTCCGGGGAGCTGTTTTTT,CATSRDPLSGELFF
TRBV11-2,TRBJ1-1,-,-,TGTGCCAGCAGCTTATCGCGGAGTAAAGCTTTCTTT,CASSLSRSKAFF
TRBV19,TRBJ2-1,-,-,TGTGCCAGTACCGACGGGACATACTACAATGAGCAGTTCTTC,CASTDGTYYNEQFF
TRBV15,TRBJ2-5,-,-,TGTGCCACCAGCAGAGAAGCATCCCCGATAGAGACCCAGTACTTC,CATSREASPIETQYF
TRBV20-1,TRBJ2-7,TRBD1,-,TGCAGTGCAGCGACAGGGGGCGAGCAGTACTTC,CSAATGGEQYF
TRBV24-1,TRBJ1-5,-,-,TGTGCCACCAGTGTGGGTCCAGGTCAGCCCCAGCATTTT,CATSVGPGQPQHF
TRBV5-1,TRBJ2-6,-,-,TGCGCCAGCAGCTTGATTTTCAGGGTTGGCTCTGGGGCCAACGTCCTGACTTTC,CASSLIFRVGSGANVLTF
TRBV19,TRBJ1-1,-,-,TGTGCCAGTAGGGCACTGGGGGCATTAGGGAACACTGAAGCTTTCTTT,CASRALGALGNTEAFF
TRBV14,TRBJ2-5,-,medium-sized,TGTGCCAGCAGCCTGACGGAACAAGAGACCCAGTACTTC,CASSLTEQETQYF
TRBV6-1,TRBJ1-5,TRBD1,-,TGTGCCAGCAGTGAAAGGGGGCGGCAGTCGGTCTTAAGCAATCAGCCCCAGCATTTT,CASSERGRQSVLSNQPQHF
TRBV7-2,TRBJ1-1,-,-,TGTGCCAGCAGCTTGGGGGGGTCGCGGAACACTGAAGCTTTCTTT,CASSLGGSRNTEAFF
TRBV5-4,TRBJ1-1,-,-,TGTGCCAGCAGCTCCCGGGCAGGGGCCCGCGAGGTCACTGAAGCTTTCTTT,CASSSRAGAREVTEAFF